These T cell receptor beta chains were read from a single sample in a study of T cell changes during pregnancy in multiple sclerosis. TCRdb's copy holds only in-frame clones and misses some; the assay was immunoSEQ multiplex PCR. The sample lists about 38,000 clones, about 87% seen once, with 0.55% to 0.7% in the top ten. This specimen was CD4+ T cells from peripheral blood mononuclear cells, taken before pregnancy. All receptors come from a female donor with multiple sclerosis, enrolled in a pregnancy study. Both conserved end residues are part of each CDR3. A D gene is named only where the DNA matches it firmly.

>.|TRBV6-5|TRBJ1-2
CASSHRNRAGYTF
TGTGCCAGCAGTCACCGAAACAGGGCGGGCTACACCTTC
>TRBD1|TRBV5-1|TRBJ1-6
CASSLAGTGIGSPLHF
TGCGCCAGCAGCTTGGCCGGGACAGGGATAGGATCACCCCTCCACTTT
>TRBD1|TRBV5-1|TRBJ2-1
CASYQGTVSSNEQFF
TGCGCCAGCTACCAAGGGACAGTTTCCTCCAATGAGCAGTTCTTC
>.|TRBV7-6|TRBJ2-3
CASSNLGLLTDTQYF
TGTGCCAGCAGCAACTTGGGGCTGTTAACAGATACGCAGTATTTT
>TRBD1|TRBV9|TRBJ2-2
CASSVEAGGQTGELFF
TGTGCCAGCAGCGTAGAAGCAGGGGGACAAACCGGGGAGCTGTTTTTT
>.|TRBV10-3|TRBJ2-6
CAISGQISGANVLTF
TGTGCCATCAGTGGACAAATCTCTGGGGCCAACGTCCTGACTTTC
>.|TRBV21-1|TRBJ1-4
CASRIQGTNEKLFF
TGTGCCAGCAGGATACAGGGGACTAATGAAAAACTGTTTTTT
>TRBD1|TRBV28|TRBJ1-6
CASSGDRVNSPLHF
TGTGCCAGCAGTGGCGACAGGGTAAATTCACCCCTCCACTTT
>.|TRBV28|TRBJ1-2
CASSTYNYGYTF
TGTGCCAGCAGTACCTACAACTATGGCTACACCTTC
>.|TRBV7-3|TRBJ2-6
CASSLHPTVSGANVLTF
TGTGCCAGCAGCTTACATCCCACAGTCTCTGGGGCCAACGTCCTGACTTTC
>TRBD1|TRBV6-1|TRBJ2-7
CASSGDRASYEQYF
TGTGCCAGCAGTGGGGACAGGGCCTCCTACGAGCAGTACTTC
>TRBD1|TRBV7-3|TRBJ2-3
CASSGQGADTQYF
TGTGCCAGCTCTGGACAGGGGGCAGATACGCAGTATTTT
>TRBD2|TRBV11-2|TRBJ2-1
CASSLSGGYNEQFF
TGTGCCAGCAGCTTAAGCGGGGGCTACAATGAGCAGTTCTTC
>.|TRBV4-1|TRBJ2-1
CASSHFLMGGNEQFF
TGCGCCAGCAGCCACTTTCTTATGGGGGGCAATGAGCAGTTCTTC
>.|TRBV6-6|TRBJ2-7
CASSYSPGSYEQYF
TGTGCCAGCAGTTACTCTCCAGGATCCTACGAGCAGTACTTC
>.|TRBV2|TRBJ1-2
CASGVRNRGYTF
TGTGCCAGCGGCGTGCGGAACCGAGGCTACACCTTC
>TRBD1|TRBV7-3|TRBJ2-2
CASSQGQVFTGELFF
TGTGCCAGCAGCCAGGGACAGGTTTTCACCGGGGAGCTGTTTTTT
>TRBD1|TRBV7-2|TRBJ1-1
CASSLLKTGDFTTEAFF
TGTGCCAGCAGCTTATTGAAGACAGGGGACTTTACCACTGAAGCTTTCTTT
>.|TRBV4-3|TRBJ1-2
CASSRSLSGYGYTF
TGCGCCAGCAGCCGATCACTAAGCGGCTATGGCTACACCTTC
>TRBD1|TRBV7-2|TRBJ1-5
CASSLATGTNQPQHF
TGTGCCAGCAGCTTAGCGACAGGGACCAATCAGCCCCAGCATTTT
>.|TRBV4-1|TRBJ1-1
CASSPMDSRNTEAFF
TGCGCCAGCAGCCCCATGGACAGTCGGAACACTGAAGCTTTCTTT
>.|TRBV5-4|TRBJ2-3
CASSLGTPSTDTQYF
TGTGCCAGCAGCCTCGGGACACCGAGCACAGATACGCAGTATTTT
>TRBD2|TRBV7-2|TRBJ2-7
CASSPNPTGAGGYEQYF
TGTGCCAGCAGCCCTAACCCGACGGGAGCGGGGGGCTACGAGCAGTACTTC
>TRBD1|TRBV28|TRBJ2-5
CASSLWRGGRETQYF
TGTGCCAGCAGTTTATGGAGAGGGGGCAGAGAGACCCAGTACTTC
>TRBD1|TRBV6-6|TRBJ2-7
CASSYPAGGAYEQYF
TGTGCCAGCAGTTACCCGGCAGGGGGCGCTTACGAGCAGTACTTC